These 3 T cell receptor beta chains share one sample of origin, sequenced in a study of T cells in Graves' hyperthyroidism and ophthalmopathy. Amplification of TCR beta CDR3 regions was performed using RNA transcripts as template. When the TCR CDR3 underwent first-round RT-PCR, the HTBI primer set was used. A single record per CDR3 protein comes from TCRdb applying MiXCR to the multiplex PCR reads. Here the sample spans some 270,000 distinct CDR3 sequences, about an eighth being singletons. The sample consisted of blood. These receptors were taken from a woman under 40 with Graves' hyperthyroidism that later progressed to Graves' ophthalmopathy.

The gene calls are TRBV6-1 and TRBJ1-1, with 9 bases aligning to TRBD1. This CDR3 is built from 13 residues. V lost 7 bases, J lost 5 bases, and 5 bases stayed unmatched. The germline V gene has CDR1 MNHNS and CDR2 SASEGT. This CDR3 reads CASTGQGMTEAFF. CDR3 DNA: TGTGCCAGCACGGGACAGGGCATGACTGAAGCTTTCTTT.

The table lists this clonotype with many counts. A read error may be the cause here, since a much bigger clone is one base away. The chain has TRBV11-2 and TRBJ2-3; no firm D call. CDR1 and CDR2 from the germline V gene are SGHAT and FQNNGV. Trimming stripped 4 bases from V and 4 bases from J, with 3 bases between. This CDR3 comprises 11 residues. DNA of the CDR3: TGTGCCAGCAGCTCCTCAGATACGCAGTATTTT. Protein product: CASSSSDTQYF. Looking up the rest from reference TRBV11-2 and TRBJ2-3 gives the full variable domain: EAGVAQSPRYKIIEKRQSVAFWCNPISGHATLYWYQQILGQGPKLLIQFQNNGVVDDSQLPKDRFSAERLKGVDSTLKIQPAKLEDSAVYLCASSSSDTQYFGPGTRLTVL.

This clonotype was detected many times. The J gene is TRBJ1-4, the V gene TRBV19; TRBD1 is a possible D gene (5 bases). The CDR3 runs to 15 residues. The V end lost 6 bases, the J end lost 0 bases, and 11 bases lay between the germline ends. Germline V CDR1 and CDR2: LNHDA, SQIVND (reference sequence). CDR3: CASSNTGATNEKLFF. CDR3 in DNA: TGTGCCAGTAGCAACACAGGTGCAACTAATGAAAAACTGTTTTTT.